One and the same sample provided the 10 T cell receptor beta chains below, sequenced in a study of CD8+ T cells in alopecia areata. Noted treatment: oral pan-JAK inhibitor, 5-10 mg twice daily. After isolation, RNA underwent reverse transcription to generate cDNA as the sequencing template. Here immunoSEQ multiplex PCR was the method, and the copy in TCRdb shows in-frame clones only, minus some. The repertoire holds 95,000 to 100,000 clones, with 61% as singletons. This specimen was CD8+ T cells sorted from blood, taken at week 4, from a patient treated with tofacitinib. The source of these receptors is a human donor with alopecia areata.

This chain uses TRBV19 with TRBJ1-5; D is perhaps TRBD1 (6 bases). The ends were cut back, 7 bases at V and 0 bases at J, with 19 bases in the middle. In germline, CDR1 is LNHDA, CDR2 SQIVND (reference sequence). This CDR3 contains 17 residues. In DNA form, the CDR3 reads TGTGCCAGTACTACGACAGGAGTGGGCTATAGCAATCAGCCCCAGCATTTT. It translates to CASTTTGVGYSNQPQHF.

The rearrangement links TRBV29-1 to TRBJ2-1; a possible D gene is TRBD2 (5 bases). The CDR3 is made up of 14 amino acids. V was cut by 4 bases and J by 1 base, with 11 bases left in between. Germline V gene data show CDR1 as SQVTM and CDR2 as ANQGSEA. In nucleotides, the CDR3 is TGCAGCGTTGCCTTTTCGGGGTCCTACAATGAGCAGTTCTTC. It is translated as CSVAFSGSYNEQFF.

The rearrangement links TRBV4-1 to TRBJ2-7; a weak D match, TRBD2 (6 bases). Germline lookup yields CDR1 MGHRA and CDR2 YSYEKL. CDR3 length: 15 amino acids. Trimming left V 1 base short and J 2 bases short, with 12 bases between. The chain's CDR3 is CASSQVGTPTYEQYF. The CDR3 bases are TGCGCCAGCAGCCAAGTCGGGACTCCTACCTACGAGCAGTACTTC.

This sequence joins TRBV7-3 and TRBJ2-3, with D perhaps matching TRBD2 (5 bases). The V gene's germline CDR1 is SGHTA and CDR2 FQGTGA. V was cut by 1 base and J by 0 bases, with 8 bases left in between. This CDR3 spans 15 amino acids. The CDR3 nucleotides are TGTGCCAGCAGCTTAAACGGCGGGAGCACAGATACGCAGTATTTT. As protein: CASSLNGGSTDTQYF.

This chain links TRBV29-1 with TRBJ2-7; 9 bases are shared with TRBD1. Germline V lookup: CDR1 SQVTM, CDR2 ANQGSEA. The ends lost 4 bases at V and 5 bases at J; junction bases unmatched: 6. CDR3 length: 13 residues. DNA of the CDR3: TGCAGCGTTGTGGGACAGGGAGTCGACGAGCAGTACTTC. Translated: CSVVGQGVDEQYF.

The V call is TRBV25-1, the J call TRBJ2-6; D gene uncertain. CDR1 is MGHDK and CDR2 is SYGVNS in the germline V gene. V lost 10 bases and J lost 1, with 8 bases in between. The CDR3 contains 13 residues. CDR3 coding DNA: TGTGCCACCCGGTGGTCTGGGGCCAACGTCCTGACTTTC. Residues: CATRWSGANVLTF.

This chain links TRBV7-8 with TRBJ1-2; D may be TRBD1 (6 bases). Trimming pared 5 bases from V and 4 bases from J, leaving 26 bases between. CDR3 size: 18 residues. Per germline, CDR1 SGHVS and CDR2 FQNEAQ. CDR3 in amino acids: CASSPQNDPGVLGYGYTF. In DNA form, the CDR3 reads TGTGCCAGCAGCCCACAAAACGACCCAGGGGTCCTCGGCTATGGCTACACCTTC.

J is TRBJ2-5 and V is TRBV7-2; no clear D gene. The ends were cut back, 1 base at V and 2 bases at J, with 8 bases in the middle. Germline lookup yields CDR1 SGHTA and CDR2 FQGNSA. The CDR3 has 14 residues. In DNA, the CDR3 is TGTGCCAGCAGCTTAGAACGGTTTCAAGAGACCCAGTACTTC. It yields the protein CASSLERFQETQYF.

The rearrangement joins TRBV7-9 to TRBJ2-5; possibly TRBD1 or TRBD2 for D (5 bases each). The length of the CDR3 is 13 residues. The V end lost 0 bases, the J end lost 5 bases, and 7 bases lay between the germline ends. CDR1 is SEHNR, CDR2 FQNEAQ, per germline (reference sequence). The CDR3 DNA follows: TGTGCCAGCAGCTTAGCCGGGACGGAGACCCAGTACTTC. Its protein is CASSLAGTETQYF.

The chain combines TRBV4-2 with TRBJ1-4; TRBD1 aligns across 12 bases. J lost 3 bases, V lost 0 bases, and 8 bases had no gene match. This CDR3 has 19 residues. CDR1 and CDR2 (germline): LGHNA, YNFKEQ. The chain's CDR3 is CASSQDYGTGGKANEKLFF. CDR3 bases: TGTGCCAGCAGCCAAGATTATGGGACAGGGGGCAAGGCTAATGAAAAACTGTTTTTT.